This TCR beta chain originates from a study of radiotherapy plus CTLA-4 blockade in lung cancer. Study-wide context: Overall, approximately 17% of patients showed an objective response, while roughly 28% attained disease control.

TCRdb's copy holds only in-frame clones and misses some; the assay was immunoSEQ multiplex PCR. The sample has about 25,000 clones; approximately 70% are singletons. Patients with chemo-refractory metastatic non-small-cell lung cancer received focal radiation plus CTLA-4 blockade with ipilimumab. Details on this clone: The antigen remains undetermined.

Notes on the study in general: TCR clones from tumors expanded in blood after radiotherapy plus ipilimumab.

The sequence was obtained from a human donor with non-small cell lung cancer who had stable disease on radiotherapy plus ipilimumab. The sequencing used peripheral blood, collected from a patient treated with radiotherapy plus ipilimumab.

This CDR3 reads CASSQGQGGTYEQYF. In nucleotides, the CDR3 is TGCGCCAGCAGCCAGGGACAGGGGGGCACCTACGAGCAGTACTTC. V usage is TRBV4-3 and J usage is TRBJ2-7, with TRBD1 matching 11 bases. CDR3 size: 15 residues. V lost 3 bases to trimming and J lost 2 bases; unmatched junction nucleotides: 3. Germline CDR1 and CDR2: LGHNA and YSLEER.